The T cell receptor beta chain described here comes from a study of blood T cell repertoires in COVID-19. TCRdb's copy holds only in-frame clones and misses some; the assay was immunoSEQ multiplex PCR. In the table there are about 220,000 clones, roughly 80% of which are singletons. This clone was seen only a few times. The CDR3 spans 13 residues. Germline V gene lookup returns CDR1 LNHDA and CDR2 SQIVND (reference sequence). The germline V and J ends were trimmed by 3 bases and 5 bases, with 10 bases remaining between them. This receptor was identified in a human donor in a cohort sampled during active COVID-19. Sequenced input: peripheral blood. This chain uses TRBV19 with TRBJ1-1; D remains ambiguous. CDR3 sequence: CASSMVTGTEAFF. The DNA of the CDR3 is TGTGCCAGTAGTATGGTTACGGGTACTGAAGCTTTCTTT.